These 26 T cell receptor beta chains were sequenced from one sample in a study of graft-versus-host responses after intestinal transplantation. The antigens for these receptors are not known. Method: immunoSEQ multiplex PCR; TCRdb's copy keeps in-frame clones and lacks some. The table includes around 130,000 clones, just over 90% detected once. This material consisted of unstimulated CD4+ T cells sorted from spleen or lymph node cells, taken before intestinal transplant. The receptors were gathered from a human donor who received an intestinal transplant.

The V and J genes are TRBV11-2 and TRBJ1-3; a possible D gene is TRBD1 (6 bases). V shed 2 bases and J shed 0 bases, with 11 bases lying between them. CDR1 and CDR2 from the germline V gene are SGHAT and FQNNGV. This CDR3 region has 16 residues. Here the CDR3 reads CASSLRGTHSGNTIYF. Here the CDR3 DNA reads TGTGCCAGCAGCTTAAGGGGGACCCACTCTGGAAACACCATATATTTT. The full variable domain, in which reference TRBV11-2 and TRBJ1-3 provide the parts outside the CDR3, is EAGVAQSPRYKIIEKRQSVAFWCNPISGHATLYWYQQILGQGPKLLIQFQNNGVVDDSQLPKDRFSAERLKGVDSTLKIQPAKLEDSAVYLCASSLRGTHSGNTIYFGEGSWLTVV.

The chain uses TRBV5-4 and TRBJ1-1; 8 positions agree with TRBD1. The CDR3 length is 16 residues. From germline, CDR1 is SGHNT and CDR2 YYREEE (reference sequence). V shed 0 bases and J 4 bases; nucleotides not matched to a gene: 8. CDR3 bases: TGTGCCAGCAGCTTGGGGGGGGACAGGCCTACCACTGAAGCTTTCTTT. This sequence encodes CASSLGGDRPTTEAFF. The entire variable domain, with the rest obtained from reference TRBV5-4 and TRBJ1-1, is as follows: ETGVTQSPTHLIKTRGQQVTLRCSSQSGHNTVSWYQQALGQGPQFIFQYYREEENGRGNFPPRFSGLQFPNYSSELNVNALELDDSALYLCASSLGGDRPTTEAFFGQGTRLTVV.

This rearrangement joins TRBV7-6 to TRBJ2-3; D might be TRBD2 (5 bases). From germline, CDR1 is SGHVS and CDR2 FNYEAQ. V was trimmed by 3 bases and J by 2 bases, leaving 12 bases between them. This CDR3 is 15 amino acids long. For the CDR3, the DNA is TGTGCCAGCAGCTTGGCGGGCCGAGCCACAGATACGCAGTATTTT. This gives the protein CASSLAGRATDTQYF.

Only one count was recorded for this clone. The J gene is TRBJ2-7, the V gene TRBV27, with D tentatively TRBD1 (6 bases). CDR3 length equals 14 residues. CDR1 and CDR2 from the germline V gene are MNHEY and SMNVEV (reference sequence). V shed 6 bases and J shed 0 bases, with 12 bases lying between them. DNA of the CDR3: TGTGCCAGCAGCCGGTCAGGGGACTCCTACGAGCAGTACTTC. Translated, it gives CASSRSGDSYEQYF.

The chain has TRBV2 and TRBJ1-6; possibly TRBD1 for D (6 bases). In germline, CDR1 is SNHLY, CDR2 FYNNEI. The CDR3 runs 15 residues. The V gene lost 8 bases and the J gene lost 0 bases, with 11 bases spanning the gap. This CDR3 is CASRGQSSYNSPLHF. The CDR3 region has the DNA TGTGCCAGCCGGGGGCAAAGCTCCTATAATTCACCCCTCCACTTT.

The chain links TRBV6-1 to TRBJ1-1; perhaps TRBD1 as D (6 bases). Trimming stripped 4 bases from V and 0 bases from J, with 12 bases between. The CDR3 spans 15 residues. Germline V lookup: CDR1 MNHNS, CDR2 SASEGT. CDR3: CASSGGGVLNTEAFF. CDR3 in DNA: TGTGCCAGCAGTGGGGGGGGCGTGTTGAACACTGAAGCTTTCTTT.

The chain uses TRBV27 and TRBJ2-1, with TRBD1 matching over 12 bases. Trimming cost V 4 bases and J 8 bases; bases outside gene matches: 9. Germline V lookup: CDR1 MNHEY, CDR2 SMNVEV (reference sequence). The CDR3 spans 16 residues. The CDR3 region is CASSSKGTGGVDEQFF. In DNA form, the CDR3 reads TGTGCCAGCAGTTCCAAAGGGACAGGGGGCGTAGATGAGCAGTTCTTC.

The V gene is TRBV19, the J gene TRBJ2-6, with D tentatively TRBD1 (5 bases). CDR1 is LNHDA and CDR2 is SQIVND in the germline V gene (reference sequence). V was pared by 4 bases and J by 0 bases, with 13 bases between. The length of the CDR3 is 17 residues. As DNA, the CDR3 is TGTGCCAGTAGTAGCCCACACAGGATCTCTGGGGCCAACGTCCTGACTTTC. Amino acid sequence: CASSSPHRISGANVLTF. The whole variable domain, filled in from reference TRBV19 and TRBJ2-6, reads DGGITQSPKYLFRKEGQNVTLSCEQNLNHDAMYWYRQDPGQGLRLIYYSQIVNDFQKGDIAEGYSVSREKKESFPLTVTSAQKNPTAFYLCASSSPHRISGANVLTFGAGSRLTVL.

J is TRBJ2-7 and V is TRBV14; D uncertain. The CDR3 contains 12 residues. Per the germline V gene, CDR1 is SGHDN and CDR2 is FVKESK. Deletions cut 4 bases from V and 5 bases from J, with 9 bases between. CDR3 DNA sequence: TGTGCCAGCAGCCTAAACGCCCACGAGCAGTACTTC. It yields the protein CASSLNAHEQYF.

The V gene is TRBV5-3, the J gene TRBJ1-1; 8 bases map to TRBD1. TRBV5-3 is placed among ORFs of uncertain function. J gave up 5 bases and V 3 bases, and 9 bases lay outside the gene matches. The CDR3 covers 15 residues. In DNA, the CDR3 is TGTGCCAGAAGCTCGCGACAGGGGCGCTTTACTGAAGCTTTCTTT. This sequence encodes CARSSRQGRFTEAFF.

The gene calls are TRBV4-2 and TRBJ1-1, with D perhaps TRBD1 (5 bases). The CDR3 spans 15 residues. Looked up from germline, CDR1 is LGHNA and CDR2 is YNFKEQ. V lost 1 base and J 0 bases, leaving 9 bases between the germline ends. In DNA, the CDR3 is TGTGCCAGCAGCCAAGGGGGGGTAATGAACACTGAAGCTTTCTTT. It translates to CASSQGGVMNTEAFF.

The rearrangement links TRBV2 to TRBJ2-5; TRBD1 matches at 10 bases. This CDR3 spans 14 amino acids. Trimming took 6 bases from V and 14 from J; bases not matched to a gene: 15. The germline V gene encodes CDR1 SNHLY and CDR2 FYNNEI. CDR3 bases: TGTGCCAGCAGCGCTAGACAGGGGGCGGTCTCGGTTTACTTC. This codes for CASSARQGAVSVYF.

J is TRBJ2-7 and V is TRBV20-1; no reliable D call. The CDR3 spans 11 residues. Germline lookup yields CDR1 DFQATT and CDR2 SNEGSKA (reference sequence). V was trimmed by 3 bases and J by 5 bases, leaving 8 bases between them. CDR3 DNA sequence: TGCAGTGCTAGCCTCGGTGACGAGCAGTACTTC. This gives the protein CSASLGDEQYF.

Remarks on this clone: Sequence at one end of the junction differs from germline and may be a read error. The same CDR3 also results from other DNA sequences found in this sample. This chain connects TRBV12-5 to TRBJ2-2, with TRBD1 identical over 7 bases. Germline V gives CDR1 LGHNT, CDR2 FRNRAP. The CDR3 loop spans 14 amino acids. CDR3 in amino acids: CASALGGLAGELFF. The CDR3 DNA follows: TGTGCCAGTGCCTTAGGGGGCTTGGCCGGGGAGCTGTTTTTT.

Turning to this clone: A read error may produce the germline difference seen at one junction end. The V call is TRBV6-5, the J call TRBJ1-6; no firm D call. The CDR3 covers 14 residues. Germline-derived CDR1 and CDR2 are MNHEY and SVGAGI. CDR3 coding DNA: TGTGCCAGCAGCTACTACAGTTATAATTCACCCCTCCACTTT. This codes for CASSYYSYNSPLHF.

This chain links TRBV7-8 with TRBJ2-5; 12 bases are a match to TRBD2. This CDR3 spans 20 amino acids. Germline V gene lookup returns CDR1 SGHVS and CDR2 FQNEAQ. Trimming at V came to 6 bases and at J to 1 base, leaving 18 bases not matched to a gene. The CDR3 DNA follows: TGTGCCAGCAGGCCACCCCCGCTAGCGGGGGGGTTCATCATCCAAGAGACCCAGTACTTC. This translates into CASRPPPLAGGFIIQETQYF.

V is TRBV29-1 and J is TRBJ2-1; no clear D. The CDR3 is 14 amino acids. The germline CDR1 and CDR2 sequences are SQVTM and ANQGSEA. V dropped 5 bases and J dropped 5 bases, with 16 bases sitting between them. Here the CDR3 DNA reads TGCAGCGTTTGTCGGGTTACGACCGACAATGAGCAGTTCTTC. Its translation is CSVCRVTTDNEQFF.

V gene TRBV14 combines with J gene TRBJ1-1, with D possibly TRBD1 on 5 matching bases. Germline V lookup: CDR1 SGHDN, CDR2 FVKESK. This CDR3 contains 17 residues. With 0 bases removed from V and 0 bases from J, the gap between germline ends came to 14 bases. In DNA form, the CDR3 reads TGTGCCAGCAGCCAAGACGCAGGGAGGAGAATGAACACTGAAGCTTTCTTT. Translated: CASSQDAGRRMNTEAFF.

This chain joins TRBV7-8 and TRBJ1-5; D remains ambiguous. V lost 5 bases and J 4 bases, leaving 12 bases between the germline ends. The CDR3 is made up of 14 amino acids. Germline CDR1 SGHVS, CDR2 FQNEAQ. The CDR3 loop is CASSLMAGNQPQHF. The CDR3 DNA is TGTGCCAGCAGCCTTATGGCGGGGAATCAGCCCCAGCATTTT.

This chain connects TRBV15 to TRBJ2-1; the D call may be TRBD1 or TRBD2 (6 bases each). The CDR3 has 14 residues. Per germline, CDR1 LNHNV and CDR2 YYDKDF (reference sequence). V was clipped by 8 bases and J by 5 bases, with 16 bases between them. The CDR3: CATSGALANNEQFF. In nucleotides, the CDR3 is TGTGCCACCTCGGGGGCCCTTGCAAACAATGAGCAGTTCTTC.

This clone showed up just once. The chain joins TRBV10-1 to TRBJ1-1; a weak D match, TRBD1 (5 bases). The length of the CDR3 is 13 residues. Germline assignment: CDR1 WNHNN and CDR2 SYGVQD (reference sequence). Trimming stripped 6 bases from V and 1 base from J, with 9 bases between. The CDR3 sequence is CASRAGANTEAFF. CDR3 DNA sequence: TGCGCCAGCAGAGCCGGGGCGAACACTGAAGCTTTCTTT.

The chain recombines TRBV4-1 with TRBJ2-1; the D gene is possibly TRBD2 (6 bases). CDR3 length: 17 amino acids. The germline V and J ends were trimmed by 5 bases and 6 bases, with 23 bases remaining between them. Looked up from germline, CDR1 is MGHRA and CDR2 is YSYEKL. The CDR3 spells CASSTWTGAVGPNEQFF. The CDR3 DNA reads TGCGCCAGCAGCACATGGACGGGAGCAGTGGGTCCCAATGAGCAGTTCTTC.

CDR3 sequence: CASSSGGNQPQHF. The CDR3 DNA is TGTGCCAGCAGTTCCGGGGGGAATCAGCCCCAGCATTTT. The chain has TRBV27 and TRBJ1-5; maybe TRBD1 (5 bases). Per the germline V gene, CDR1 is MNHEY and CDR2 is SMNVEV (reference sequence). The ends were cut back, 4 bases at V and 4 bases at J, with 8 bases in the middle. The CDR3 contains 13 residues.

The rearrangement uses TRBV5-4 and TRBJ2-7; no clear D. CDR1 is SGHNT and CDR2 is YYREEE in the germline V gene (reference sequence). The V end was cut by 4 bases, the J end by 2 bases, with 10 bases between. CDR3 length: 13 amino acids. This CDR3 reads CASSPSGTYEQYF. The CDR3 DNA reads as TGTGCCAGCAGCCCCAGTGGGACCTACGAGCAGTACTTC.

The chain is built from TRBV20-1 and TRBJ2-3; D is unclear. This CDR3 comprises 11 residues. The germline gives CDR1 DFQATT, CDR2 SNEGSKA (reference sequence). CDR3 sequence reads: CQVRSTDTQYF. CDR3 sequence (DNA): TGCCAAGTCCGTAGCACAGATACGCAGTATTTT.

This clone has just one count. The chain uses TRBV6-5 and TRBJ1-6, with TRBD1 as a possible D gene (6 bases). Deletions cut 0 bases from V and 13 bases from J, with 13 bases between. CDR1 MNHEY and CDR2 SVGAGI come from the germline V gene. The CDR3 is 14 amino acids. This CDR3 is CASSYSGGEDPLHF. The CDR3 DNA reads as TGTGCCAGCAGTTACTCAGGGGGGGAGGATCCCCTCCACTTT.